This paragraph reports one TCR beta chain. This sample includes further DNA sequences coding for the same CDR3. This sample is part of a study of blood T cell repertoires in COVID-19. Method: immunoSEQ multiplex PCR; TCRdb's copy keeps in-frame clones and lacks some. The sample holds around 450,000 clones, around 87% seen once. Germline values: CDR1 SGHRS, CDR2 YFSETQ. The CDR3 consists of 13 residues. Trimming took off 0 bases at V and 5 bases at J, with 5 bases between the two ends. The clonotype comes from a woman under 30 who had recovered from COVID-19. The chain has TRBV5-1 and TRBJ2-2, with D unclear. Input material: PBMCs or T cells enriched from blood (not recorded which). CDR3 DNA sequence: TGCGCCAGCAGCTTGGCGGTAACCGGGGAGCTGTTTTTT. It encodes CASSLAVTGELFF.